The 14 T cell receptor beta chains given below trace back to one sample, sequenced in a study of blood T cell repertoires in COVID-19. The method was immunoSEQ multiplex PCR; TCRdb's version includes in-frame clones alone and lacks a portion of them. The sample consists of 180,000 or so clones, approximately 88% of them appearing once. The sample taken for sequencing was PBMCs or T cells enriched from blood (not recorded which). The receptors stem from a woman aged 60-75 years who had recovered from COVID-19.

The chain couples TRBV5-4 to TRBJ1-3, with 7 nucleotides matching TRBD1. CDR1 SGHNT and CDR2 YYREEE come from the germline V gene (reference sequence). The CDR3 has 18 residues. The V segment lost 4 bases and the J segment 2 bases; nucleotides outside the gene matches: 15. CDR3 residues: CASSILTPGGRAGNTIYF. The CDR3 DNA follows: TGTGCCAGCAGCATCCTGACTCCAGGGGGAAGGGCTGGAAACACCATATATTTT.

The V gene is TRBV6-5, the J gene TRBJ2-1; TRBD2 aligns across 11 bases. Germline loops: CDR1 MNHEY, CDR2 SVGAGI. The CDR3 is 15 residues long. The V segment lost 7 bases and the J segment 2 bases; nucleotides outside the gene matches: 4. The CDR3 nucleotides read TGTGCCAGCACCCTGACTAGCGGGGCCTACAATGAGCAGTTCTTC. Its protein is CASTLTSGAYNEQFF.

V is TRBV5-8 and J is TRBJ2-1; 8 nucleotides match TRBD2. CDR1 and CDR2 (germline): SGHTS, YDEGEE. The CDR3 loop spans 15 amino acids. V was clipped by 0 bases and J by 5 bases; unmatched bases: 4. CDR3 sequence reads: CASSLDGTSDNEQFF. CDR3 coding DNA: TGTGCCAGCAGCTTGGATGGGACTAGTGACAATGAGCAGTTCTTC.

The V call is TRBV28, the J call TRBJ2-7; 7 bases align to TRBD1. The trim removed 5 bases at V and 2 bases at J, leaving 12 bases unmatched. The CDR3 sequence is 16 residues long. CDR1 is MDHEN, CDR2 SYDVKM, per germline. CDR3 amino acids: CASSPTGWGLAYEQYF. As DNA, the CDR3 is TGTGCCAGCAGTCCGACAGGGTGGGGATTGGCCTACGAGCAGTACTTC. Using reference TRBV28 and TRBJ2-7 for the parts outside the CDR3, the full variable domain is DVKVTQSSRYLVKRTGEKVFLECVQDMDHENMFWYRQDPGLGLRLIYFSYDVKMKEKGDIPEGYSVSREKKERFSLILESASTNQTSMYLCASSPTGWGLAYEQYFGPGTRLTVT.

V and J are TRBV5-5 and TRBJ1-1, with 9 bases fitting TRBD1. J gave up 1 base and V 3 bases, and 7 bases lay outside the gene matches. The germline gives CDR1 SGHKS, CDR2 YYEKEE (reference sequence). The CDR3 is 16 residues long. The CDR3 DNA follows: TGTGCCAGCAGCTGGCGGGGGACAGGGAGGAACACTGAAGCTTTCTTT. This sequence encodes CASSWRGTGRNTEAFF.

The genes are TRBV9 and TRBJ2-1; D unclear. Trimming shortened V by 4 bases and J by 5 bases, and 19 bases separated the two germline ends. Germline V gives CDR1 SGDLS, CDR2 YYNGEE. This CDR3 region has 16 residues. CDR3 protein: CASSSKVSSQDNEQFF. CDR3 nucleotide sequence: TGTGCCAGCAGCTCAAAGGTATCGAGTCAGGACAATGAGCAGTTCTTC.

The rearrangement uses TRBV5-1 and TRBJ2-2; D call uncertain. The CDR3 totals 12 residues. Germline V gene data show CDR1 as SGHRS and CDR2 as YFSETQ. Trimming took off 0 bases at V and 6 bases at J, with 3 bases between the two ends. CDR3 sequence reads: CASSLGPGELFF. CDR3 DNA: TGCGCCAGCAGCTTGGGGCCCGGGGAGCTGTTTTTT.

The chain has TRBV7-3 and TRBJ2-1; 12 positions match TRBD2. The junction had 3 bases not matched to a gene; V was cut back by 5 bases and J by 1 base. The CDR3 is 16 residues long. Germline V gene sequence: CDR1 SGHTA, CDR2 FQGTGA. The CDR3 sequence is CASSPTSGRSYNEQFF. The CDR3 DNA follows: TGTGCCAGCAGCCCTACTAGCGGGAGGTCCTACAATGAGCAGTTCTTC.

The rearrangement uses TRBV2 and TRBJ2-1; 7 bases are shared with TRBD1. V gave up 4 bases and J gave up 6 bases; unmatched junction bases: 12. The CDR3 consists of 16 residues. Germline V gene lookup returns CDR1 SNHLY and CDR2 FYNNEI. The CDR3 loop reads CASSAGQATVANEQFF. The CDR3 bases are TGTGCCAGCAGTGCCGGACAGGCTACGGTCGCCAATGAGCAGTTCTTC.

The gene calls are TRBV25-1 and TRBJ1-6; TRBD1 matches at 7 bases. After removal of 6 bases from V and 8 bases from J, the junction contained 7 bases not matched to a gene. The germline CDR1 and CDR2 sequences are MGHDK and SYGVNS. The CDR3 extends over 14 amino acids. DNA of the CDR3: TGTGCCAGCAGAGAGACAGGGACGTATTCACCCCTCCACTTT. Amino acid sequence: CASRETGTYSPLHF.

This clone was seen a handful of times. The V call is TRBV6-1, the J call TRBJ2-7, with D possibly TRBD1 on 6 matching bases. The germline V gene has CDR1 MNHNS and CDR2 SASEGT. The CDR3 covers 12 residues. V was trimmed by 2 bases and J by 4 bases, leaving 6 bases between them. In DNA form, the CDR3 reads TGTGCCAGCAGTGAAAGGGGGTACGAGCAGTACTTC. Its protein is CASSERGYEQYF.

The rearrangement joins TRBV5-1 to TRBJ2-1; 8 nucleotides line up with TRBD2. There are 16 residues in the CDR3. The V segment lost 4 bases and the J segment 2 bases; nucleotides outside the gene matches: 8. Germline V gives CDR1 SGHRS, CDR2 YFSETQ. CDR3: CASSGNSGGTYNEQFF. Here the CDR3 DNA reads TGCGCCAGCAGCGGGAACAGCGGGGGTACCTACAATGAGCAGTTCTTC.

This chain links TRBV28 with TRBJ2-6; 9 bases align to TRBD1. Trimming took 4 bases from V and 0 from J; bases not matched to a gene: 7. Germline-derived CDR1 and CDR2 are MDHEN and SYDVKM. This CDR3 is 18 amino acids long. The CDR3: CASSSYRDRVSGANVLTF. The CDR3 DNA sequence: TGTGCCAGCAGTTCATACCGGGACAGGGTCTCTGGGGCCAACGTCCTGACTTTC.

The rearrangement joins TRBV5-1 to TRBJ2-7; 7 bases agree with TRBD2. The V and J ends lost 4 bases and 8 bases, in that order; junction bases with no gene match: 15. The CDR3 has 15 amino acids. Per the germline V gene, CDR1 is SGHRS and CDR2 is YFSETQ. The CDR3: CASSPGGTTLGQQYF. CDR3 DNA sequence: TGCGCCAGCAGCCCTGGGGGGACTACCCTAGGGCAGCAGTACTTC.